This T cell receptor (beta chain) derives from a study of blood T cells in healthy people across ages. On this clonotype itself: What it binds is not known.

Study-wide findings and caveats: Getting older went along with TCR beta diversity per million T cells dropping roughly linearly. Diversity was higher, and naive CD4+ cells more numerous, in long-lived donors than in aged donors.

Germline trimming cut 8 bases from V and 4 bases from J; bases unmatched to any gene: 7. The germline V gene has CDR1 MGHDK and CDR2 SYGVNS. CDR3 length: 14 amino acids. Together with a sample-barcoded 5' primer, a J-beta primer mix was included in a second PCR lasting roughly 6 to 12 cycles. TCRdb reprocessed the 5' RACE reads with MiXCR, giving one entry per CDR3 protein. This table holds about 760,000 distinct CDR3 sequences, around 50% found once. The rearrangement joins TRBV25-1 to TRBJ1-4; TRBD1 matches 7 bases. The source is a man in his forties or fifties in good health. Sequencing used blood. In DNA form, the CDR3 reads TGTGCCAGCCGCCTGACAGGGAATAATGAAAAACTGTTTTTT. Translation: CASRLTGNNEKLFF.